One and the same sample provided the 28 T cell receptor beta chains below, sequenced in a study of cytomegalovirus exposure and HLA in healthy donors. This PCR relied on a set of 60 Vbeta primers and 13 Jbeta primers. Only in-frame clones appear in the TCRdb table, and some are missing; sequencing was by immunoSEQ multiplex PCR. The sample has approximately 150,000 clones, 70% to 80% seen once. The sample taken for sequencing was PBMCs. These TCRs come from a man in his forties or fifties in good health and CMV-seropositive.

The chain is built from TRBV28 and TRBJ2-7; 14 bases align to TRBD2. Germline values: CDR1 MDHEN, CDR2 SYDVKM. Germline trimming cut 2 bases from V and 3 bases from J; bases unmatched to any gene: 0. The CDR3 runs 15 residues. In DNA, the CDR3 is TGTGCCAGCAGTTTAGGGACTAGCGGGAGCTACGAGCAGTACTTC. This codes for CASSLGTSGSYEQYF.

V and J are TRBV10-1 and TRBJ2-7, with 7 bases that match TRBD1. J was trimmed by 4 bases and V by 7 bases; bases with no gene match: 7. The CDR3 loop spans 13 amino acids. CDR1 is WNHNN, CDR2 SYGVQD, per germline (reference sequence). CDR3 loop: CASTKGGAYEQYF. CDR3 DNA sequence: TGCGCCAGCACTAAAGGGGGCGCGTACGAGCAGTACTTC.

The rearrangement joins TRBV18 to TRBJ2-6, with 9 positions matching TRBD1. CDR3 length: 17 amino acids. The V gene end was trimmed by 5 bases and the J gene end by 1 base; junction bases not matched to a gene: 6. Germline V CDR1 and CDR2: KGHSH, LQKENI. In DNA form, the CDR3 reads TGTGCCAGCTCATCCGGGACAGGGTCTTCTGGGGCCAACGTCCTGACTTTC. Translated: CASSSGTGSSGANVLTF. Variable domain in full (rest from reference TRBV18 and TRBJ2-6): NAGVMQNPRHLVRRRGQEARLRCSPMKGHSHVYWYRQLPEEGLKFMVYLQKENIIDESGMPKERFSAEFPKEGPSILRIQQVVRGDSAAYFCASSSGTGSSGANVLTFGAGSRLTVL.

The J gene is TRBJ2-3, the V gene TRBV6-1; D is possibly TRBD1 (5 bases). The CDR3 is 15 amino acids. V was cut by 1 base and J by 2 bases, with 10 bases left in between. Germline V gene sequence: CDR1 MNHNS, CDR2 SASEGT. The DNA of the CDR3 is TGTGCCAGCAGTGAAGAGGTAGGGGACACAGATACGCAGTATTTT. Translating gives CASSEEVGDTDTQYF.

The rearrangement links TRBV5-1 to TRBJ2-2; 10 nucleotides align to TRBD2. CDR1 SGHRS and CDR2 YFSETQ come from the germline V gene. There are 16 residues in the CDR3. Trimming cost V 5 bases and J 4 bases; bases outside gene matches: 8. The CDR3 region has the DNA TGCGCCAGCAGTTCGCTAGCGGGAGAGAGCACCGGGGAGCTGTTTTTT. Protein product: CASSSLAGESTGELFF.

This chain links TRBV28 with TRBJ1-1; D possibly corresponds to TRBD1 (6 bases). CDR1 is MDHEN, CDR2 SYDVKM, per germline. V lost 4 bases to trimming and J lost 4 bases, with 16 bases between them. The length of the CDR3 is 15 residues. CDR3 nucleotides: TGTGCCAGCAGTTCCGGGACAACTCTCTCCACTGAAGCTTTCTTT. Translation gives CASSSGTTLSTEAFF.

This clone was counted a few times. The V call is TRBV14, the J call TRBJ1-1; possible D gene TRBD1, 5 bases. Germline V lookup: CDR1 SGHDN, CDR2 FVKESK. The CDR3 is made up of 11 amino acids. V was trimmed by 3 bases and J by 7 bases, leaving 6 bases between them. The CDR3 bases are TGTGCCAGCAGCCACGGGGGTGAAGCTTTCTTT. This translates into CASSHGGEAFF.

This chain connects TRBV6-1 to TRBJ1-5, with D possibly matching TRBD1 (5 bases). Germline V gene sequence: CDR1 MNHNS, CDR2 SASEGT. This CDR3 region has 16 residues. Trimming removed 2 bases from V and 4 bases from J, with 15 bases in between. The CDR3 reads CASSERRRDPNQPQHF. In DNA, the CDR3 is TGTGCCAGCAGTGAAAGAAGGAGGGACCCGAATCAGCCCCAGCATTTT.

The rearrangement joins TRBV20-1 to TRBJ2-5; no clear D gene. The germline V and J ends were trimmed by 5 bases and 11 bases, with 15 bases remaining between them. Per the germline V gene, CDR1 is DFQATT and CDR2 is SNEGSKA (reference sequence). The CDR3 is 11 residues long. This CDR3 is CSAESTEEQYF. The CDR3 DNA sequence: TGCAGTGCTGAGAGTACTGAGGAGCAGTACTTC.

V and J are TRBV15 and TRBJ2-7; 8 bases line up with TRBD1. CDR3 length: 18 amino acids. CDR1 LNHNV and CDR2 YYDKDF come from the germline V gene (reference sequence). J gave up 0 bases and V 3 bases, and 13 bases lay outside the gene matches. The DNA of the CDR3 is TGTGCCACCAGCAGTTATCGACAGGGGACCAAATTCTCCTACGAGCAGTACTTC. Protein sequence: CATSSYRQGTKFSYEQYF.

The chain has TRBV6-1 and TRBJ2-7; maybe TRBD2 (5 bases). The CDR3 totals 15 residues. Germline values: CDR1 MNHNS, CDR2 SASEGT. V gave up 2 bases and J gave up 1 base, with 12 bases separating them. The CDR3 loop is CASSESAGDSYEQYF. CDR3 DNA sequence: TGTGCCAGCAGTGAATCCGCCGGGGATTCCTACGAGCAGTACTTC.

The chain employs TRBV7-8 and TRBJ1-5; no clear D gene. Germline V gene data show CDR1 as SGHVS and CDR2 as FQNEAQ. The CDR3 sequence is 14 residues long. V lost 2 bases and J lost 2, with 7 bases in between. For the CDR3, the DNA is TGTGCCAGCAGCTTATTAGATGGCAATCAGCCCCAGCATTTT. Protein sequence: CASSLLDGNQPQHF.

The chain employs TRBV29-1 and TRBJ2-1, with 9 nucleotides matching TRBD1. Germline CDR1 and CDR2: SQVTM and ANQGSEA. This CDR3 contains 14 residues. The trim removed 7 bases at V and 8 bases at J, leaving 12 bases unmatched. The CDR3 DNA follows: TGCAGCGCCAACCCGGGACAGGGAAACTATGAGCAGTTCTTC. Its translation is CSANPGQGNYEQFF.

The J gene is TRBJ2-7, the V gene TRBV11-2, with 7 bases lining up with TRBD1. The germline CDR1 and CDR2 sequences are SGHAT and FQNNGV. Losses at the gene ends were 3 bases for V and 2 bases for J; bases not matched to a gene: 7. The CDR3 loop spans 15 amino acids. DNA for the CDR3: TGTGCCAGCAGCTTTGCCGGGACAGCAGCCTACGAGCAGTACTTC. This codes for CASSFAGTAAYEQYF. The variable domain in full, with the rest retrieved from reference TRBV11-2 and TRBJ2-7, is EAGVAQSPRYKIIEKRQSVAFWCNPISGHATLYWYQQILGQGPKLLIQFQNNGVVDDSQLPKDRFSAERLKGVDSTLKIQPAKLEDSAVYLCASSFAGTAAYEQYFGPGTRLTVT.

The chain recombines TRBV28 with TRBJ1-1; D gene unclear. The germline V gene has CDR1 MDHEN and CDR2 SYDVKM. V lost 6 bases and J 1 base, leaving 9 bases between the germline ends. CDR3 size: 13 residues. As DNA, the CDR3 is TGTGCCAGCAGGGCTCATGGGAACACTGAAGCTTTCTTT. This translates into CASRAHGNTEAFF.

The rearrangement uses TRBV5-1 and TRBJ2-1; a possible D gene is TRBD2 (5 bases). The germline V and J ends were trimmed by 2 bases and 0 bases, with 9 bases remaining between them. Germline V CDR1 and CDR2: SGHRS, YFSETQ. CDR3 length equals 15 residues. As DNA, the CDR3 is TGCGCCAGCAGCTTTCCGGGAAGCTCCTACAATGAGCAGTTCTTC. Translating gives CASSFPGSSYNEQFF. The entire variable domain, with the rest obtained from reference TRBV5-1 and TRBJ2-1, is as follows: KAGVTQTPRYLIKTRGQQVTLSCSPISGHRSVSWYQQTPGQGLQFLFEYFSETQRNKGNFPGRFSGRQFSNSRSEMNVSTLELGDSALYLCASSFPGSSYNEQFFGPGTRLTVL.

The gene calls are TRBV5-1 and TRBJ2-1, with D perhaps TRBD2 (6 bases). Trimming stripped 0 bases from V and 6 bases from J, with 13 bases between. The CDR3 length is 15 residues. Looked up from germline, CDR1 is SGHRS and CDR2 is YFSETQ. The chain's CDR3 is CASSLVPGRPNEQFF. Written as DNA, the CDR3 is TGCGCCAGCAGCTTGGTCCCCGGGAGACCCAATGAGCAGTTCTTC.

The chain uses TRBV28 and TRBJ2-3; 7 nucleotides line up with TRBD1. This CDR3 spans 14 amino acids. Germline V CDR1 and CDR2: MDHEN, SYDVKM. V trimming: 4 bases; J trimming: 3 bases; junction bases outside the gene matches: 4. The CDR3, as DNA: TGTGCCAGCAGTTATGACAGGGCGACAGATACGCAGTATTTT. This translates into CASSYDRATDTQYF.

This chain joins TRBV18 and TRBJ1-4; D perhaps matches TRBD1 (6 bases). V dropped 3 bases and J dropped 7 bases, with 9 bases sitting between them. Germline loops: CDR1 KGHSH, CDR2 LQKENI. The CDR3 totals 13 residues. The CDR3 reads CASSPAGVEKLFF. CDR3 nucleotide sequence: TGTGCCAGCTCACCTGCAGGGGTTGAAAAACTGTTTTTT.

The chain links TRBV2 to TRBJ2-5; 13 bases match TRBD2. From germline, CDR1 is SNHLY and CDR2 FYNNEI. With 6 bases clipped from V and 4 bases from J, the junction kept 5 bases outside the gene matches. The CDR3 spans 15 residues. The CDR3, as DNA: TGTGCCAGCAGCCCGACTAGCGGGAGGCGAGAGACCCAGTACTTC. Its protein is CASSPTSGRRETQYF.

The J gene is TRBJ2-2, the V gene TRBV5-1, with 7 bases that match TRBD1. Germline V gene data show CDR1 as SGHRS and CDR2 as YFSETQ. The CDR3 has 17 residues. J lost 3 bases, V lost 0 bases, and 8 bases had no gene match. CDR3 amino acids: CASSLALEGGYTGELFF. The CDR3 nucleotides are TGCGCCAGCAGCTTGGCCCTGGAAGGGGGCTACACCGGGGAGCTGTTTTTT.

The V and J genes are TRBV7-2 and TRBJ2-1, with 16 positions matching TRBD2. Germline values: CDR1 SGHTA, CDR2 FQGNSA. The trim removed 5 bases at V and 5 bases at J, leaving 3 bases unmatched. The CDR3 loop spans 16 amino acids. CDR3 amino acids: CASSRGLAGGNNEQFF. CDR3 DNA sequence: TGTGCCAGCAGCCGGGGACTAGCGGGAGGGAACAATGAGCAGTTCTTC.

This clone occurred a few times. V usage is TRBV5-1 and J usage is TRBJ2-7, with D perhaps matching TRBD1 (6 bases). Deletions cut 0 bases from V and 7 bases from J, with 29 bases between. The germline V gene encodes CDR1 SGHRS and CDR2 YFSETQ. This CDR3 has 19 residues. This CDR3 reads CASSLEMHRALSPYGEQYF. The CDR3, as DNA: TGCGCCAGCAGCTTGGAAATGCACAGGGCCCTTTCTCCGTATGGGGAGCAGTACTTC.

The CDR3, as DNA: TGCGCCAGCAGCTTGGCTTGGGAGGGCGGCGAGCAGTACTTC. It yields the protein CASSLAWEGGEQYF. The J gene is TRBJ2-7, the V gene TRBV5-1, with TRBD2 matching over 7 bases. The CDR3 is 14 residues long. The germline CDR1 and CDR2 sequences are SGHRS and YFSETQ. Trimming cost V 0 bases and J 6 bases; bases outside gene matches: 6.

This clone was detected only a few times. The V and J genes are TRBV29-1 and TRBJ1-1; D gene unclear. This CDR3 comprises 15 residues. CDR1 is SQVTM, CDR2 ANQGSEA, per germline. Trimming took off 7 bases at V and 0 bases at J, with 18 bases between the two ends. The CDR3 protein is CSAGKDWSLNTEAFF. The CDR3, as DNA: TGCAGCGCCGGTAAGGACTGGAGTCTGAACACTGAAGCTTTCTTT. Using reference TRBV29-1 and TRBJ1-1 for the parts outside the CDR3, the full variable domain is SAVISQKPSRDICQRGTSLTIQCQVDSQVTMMFWYRQQPGQSLTLIATANQGSEATYESGFVIDKFPISRPNLTFSTLTVSNMSPEDSSIYLCSAGKDWSLNTEAFFGQGTRLTVV.

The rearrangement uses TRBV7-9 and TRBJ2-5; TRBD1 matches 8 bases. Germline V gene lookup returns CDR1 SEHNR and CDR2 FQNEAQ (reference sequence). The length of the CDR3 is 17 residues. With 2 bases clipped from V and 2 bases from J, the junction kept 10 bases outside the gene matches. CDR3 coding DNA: TGTGCCAGCAGCTTATTAGGTGTGGGGACAGGACAAGAGACCCAGTACTTC. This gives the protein CASSLLGVGTGQETQYF.

The CDR3 bases are TGTGCCAGCAGTTCCCGACCCAGCGGGTCCACCGGGGAGCTGTTTTTT. Amino acid sequence: CASSSRPSGSTGELFF. The chain combines TRBV6-5 with TRBJ2-2; TRBD2 is a possible D gene (6 bases). Germline-derived CDR1 and CDR2 are MNHEY and SVGAGI. With 4 bases removed from V and 4 bases from J, the gap between germline ends came to 16 bases. This CDR3 contains 16 residues.

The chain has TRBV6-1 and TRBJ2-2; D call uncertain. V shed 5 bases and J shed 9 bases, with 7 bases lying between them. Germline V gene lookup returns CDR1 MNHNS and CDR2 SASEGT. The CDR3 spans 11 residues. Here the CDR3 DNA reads TGTGCCAGCAGTCCACTCCGGGAGCTGTTTTTT. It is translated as CASSPLRELFF.